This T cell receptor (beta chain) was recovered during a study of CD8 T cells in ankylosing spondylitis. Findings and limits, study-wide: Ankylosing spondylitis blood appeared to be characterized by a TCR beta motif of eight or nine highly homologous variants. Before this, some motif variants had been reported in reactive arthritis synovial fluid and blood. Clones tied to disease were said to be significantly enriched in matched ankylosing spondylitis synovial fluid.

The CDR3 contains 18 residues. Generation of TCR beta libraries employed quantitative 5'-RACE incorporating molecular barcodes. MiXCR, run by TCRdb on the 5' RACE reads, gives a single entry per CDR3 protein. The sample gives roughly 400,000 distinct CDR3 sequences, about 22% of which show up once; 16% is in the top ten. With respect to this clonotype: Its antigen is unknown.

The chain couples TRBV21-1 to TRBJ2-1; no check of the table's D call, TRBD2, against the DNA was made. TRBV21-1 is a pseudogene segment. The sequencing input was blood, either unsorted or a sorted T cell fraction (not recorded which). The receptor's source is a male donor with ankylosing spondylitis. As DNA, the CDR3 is TGTGCCAGCAGCAAAGGTGCAGCGGGAGGGCCATTCTACAATGAGCAGTTCTTC. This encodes CASSKGAAGGPFYNEQFF.